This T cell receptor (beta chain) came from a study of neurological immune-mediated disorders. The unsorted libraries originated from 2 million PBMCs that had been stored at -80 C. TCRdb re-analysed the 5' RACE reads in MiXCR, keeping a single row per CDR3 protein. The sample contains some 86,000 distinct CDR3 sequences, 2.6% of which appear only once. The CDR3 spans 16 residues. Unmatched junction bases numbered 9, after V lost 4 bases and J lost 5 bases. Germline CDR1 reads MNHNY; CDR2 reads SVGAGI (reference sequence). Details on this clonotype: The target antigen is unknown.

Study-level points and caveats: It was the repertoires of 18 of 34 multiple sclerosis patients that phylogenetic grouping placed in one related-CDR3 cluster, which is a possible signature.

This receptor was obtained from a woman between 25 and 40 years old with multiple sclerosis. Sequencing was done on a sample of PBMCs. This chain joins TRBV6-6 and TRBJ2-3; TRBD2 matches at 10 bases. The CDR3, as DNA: TGTGCCAGCAGTTTGCCGAATAGCGGGAGGAGAGATACGCAGTATTTT. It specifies CASSLPNSGRRDTQYF.